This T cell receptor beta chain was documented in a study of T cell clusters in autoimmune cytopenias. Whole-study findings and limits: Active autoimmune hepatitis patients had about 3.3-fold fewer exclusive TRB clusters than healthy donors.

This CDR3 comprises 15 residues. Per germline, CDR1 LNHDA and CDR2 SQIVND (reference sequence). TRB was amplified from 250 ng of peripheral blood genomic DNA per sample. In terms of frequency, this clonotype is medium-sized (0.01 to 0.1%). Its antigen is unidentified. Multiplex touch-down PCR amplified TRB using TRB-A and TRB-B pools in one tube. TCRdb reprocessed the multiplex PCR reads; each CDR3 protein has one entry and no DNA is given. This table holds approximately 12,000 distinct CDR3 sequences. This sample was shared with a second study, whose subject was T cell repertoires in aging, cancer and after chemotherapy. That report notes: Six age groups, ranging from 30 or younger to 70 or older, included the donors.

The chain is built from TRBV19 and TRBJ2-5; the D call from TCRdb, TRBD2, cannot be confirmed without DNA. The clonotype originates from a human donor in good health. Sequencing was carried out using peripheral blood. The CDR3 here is CASSNGQAGDETQYF. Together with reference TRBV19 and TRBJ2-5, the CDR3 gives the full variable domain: DGGITQSPKYLFRKEGQNVTLSCEQNLNHDAMYWYRQDPGQGLRLIYYSQIVNDFQKGDIAEGYSVSREKKESFPLTVTSAQKNPTAFYLCASSNGQAGDETQYFGPGTRLLVL.